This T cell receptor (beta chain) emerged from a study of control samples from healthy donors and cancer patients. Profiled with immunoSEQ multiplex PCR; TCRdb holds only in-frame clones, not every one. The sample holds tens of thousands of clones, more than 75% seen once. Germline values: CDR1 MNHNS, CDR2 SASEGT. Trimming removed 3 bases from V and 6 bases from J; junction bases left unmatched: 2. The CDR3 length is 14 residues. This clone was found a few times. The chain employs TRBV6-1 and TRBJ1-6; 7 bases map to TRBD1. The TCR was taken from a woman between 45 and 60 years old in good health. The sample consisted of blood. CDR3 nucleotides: TGTGCCAGCAGTGACAGACAGGGTAATTCACCCCTCCACTTT. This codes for CASSDRQGNSPLHF.